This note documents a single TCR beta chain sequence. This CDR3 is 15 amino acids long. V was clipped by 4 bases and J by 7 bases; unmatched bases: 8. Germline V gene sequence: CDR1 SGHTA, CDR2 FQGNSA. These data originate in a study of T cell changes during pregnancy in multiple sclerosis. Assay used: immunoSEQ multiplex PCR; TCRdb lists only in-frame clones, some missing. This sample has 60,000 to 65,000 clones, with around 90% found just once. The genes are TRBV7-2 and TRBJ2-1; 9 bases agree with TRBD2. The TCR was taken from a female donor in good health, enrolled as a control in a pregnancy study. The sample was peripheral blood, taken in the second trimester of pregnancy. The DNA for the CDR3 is TGTGCCAGCAGCTCACCGGGACTAGCTTTAAATGAGCAGTTCTTC. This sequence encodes CASSSPGLALNEQFF.